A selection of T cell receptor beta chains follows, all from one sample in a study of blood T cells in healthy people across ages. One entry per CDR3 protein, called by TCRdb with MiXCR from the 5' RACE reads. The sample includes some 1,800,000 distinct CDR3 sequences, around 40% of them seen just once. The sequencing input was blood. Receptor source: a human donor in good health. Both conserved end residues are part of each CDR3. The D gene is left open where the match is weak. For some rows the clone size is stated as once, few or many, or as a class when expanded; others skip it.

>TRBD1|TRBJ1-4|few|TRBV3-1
CASMSQGGNEKLFF
TGTGCCAGCATGTCGCAGGGGGGTAATGAAAAACTGTTTTTT
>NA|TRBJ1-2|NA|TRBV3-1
CASSQDRSRGGYGYTF
TGTGCCAGCAGCCAAGATCGGAGCAGGGGAGGCTATGGCTACACCTTC
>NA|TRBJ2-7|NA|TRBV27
CASSPDTARSYEQYF
TGTGCCAGCAGTCCGGACACCGCCAGGTCCTACGAGCAGTACTTC
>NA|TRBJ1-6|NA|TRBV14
CASSHGAGWGLSYNSPLHF
TGTGCCAGCAGCCACGGTGCTGGGTGGGGGCTCTCCTATAATTCACCCCTCCACTTT
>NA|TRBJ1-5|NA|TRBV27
CASSLNRGNQPQHF
TGTGCCAGCAGTTTAAACCGGGGAAATCAGCCCCAGCATTTT
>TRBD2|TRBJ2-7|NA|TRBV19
CASSSEGEGDEQYF
TGTGCCAGTAGTTCTGAAGGGGAGGGAGACGAGCAGTACTTC
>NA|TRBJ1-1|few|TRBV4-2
CASSQDLWYTNTEAFF
TGTGCCAGCAGCCAAGATCTGTGGTATACGAACACTGAAGCTTTCTTT
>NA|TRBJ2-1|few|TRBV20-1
CSAKGPLGDEQFF
TGCAGTGCTAAAGGTCCGCTAGGGGATGAGCAGTTCTTC
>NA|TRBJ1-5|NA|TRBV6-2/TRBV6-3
CASSLRPSSNQPQHF
TGTGCCAGCAGCCTCCGCCCGTCAAGCAATCAGCCCCAGCATTTT
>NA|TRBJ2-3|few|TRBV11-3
CASSPEGSDTQYF
TGTGCCAGCAGCCCTGAAGGATCAGATACGCAGTATTTT
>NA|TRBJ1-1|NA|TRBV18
CASSPRTVLRVAEAFF
TGTGCCAGCTCACCACGGACGGTCCTCAGGGTGGCTGAAGCTTTCTTT
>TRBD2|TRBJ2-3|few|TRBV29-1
CSAGTSGSDTQYF
TGCAGCGCAGGGACTAGCGGATCAGATACGCAGTATTTT
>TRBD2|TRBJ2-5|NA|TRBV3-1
CASSHRTSGPGGEETQYF
TGTGCCAGCAGCCACAGGACTAGCGGACCTGGGGGGGAAGAGACCCAGTACTTC
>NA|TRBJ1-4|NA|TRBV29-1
CSVVGGPNEKLFF
TGCAGCGTTGTGGGGGGTCCTAATGAAAAACTGTTTTTT
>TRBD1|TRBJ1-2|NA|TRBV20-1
CSASRDRGNGYTF
TGCAGTGCTAGCCGCGACAGGGGCAATGGCTACACCTTC
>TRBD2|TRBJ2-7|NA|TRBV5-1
CASSSGLAGPYSYEQYF
TGCGCCAGCAGCTCTGGACTAGCGGGGCCCTACTCCTACGAGCAGTACTTC
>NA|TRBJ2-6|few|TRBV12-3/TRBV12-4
CASRPPTGYVLTF
TGTGCCAGCAGACCGCCGACAGGTTACGTCCTGACTTTC
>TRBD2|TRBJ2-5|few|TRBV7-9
CASFSGTSPGEQDF
TGTGCCAGCTTTTCCGGGACTAGCCCTGGCGAGCAGGACTTC
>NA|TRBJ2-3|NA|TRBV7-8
CASSYRFGGTDTQYF
TGTGCCAGCAGCTACCGTTTTGGTGGCACAGATACGCAGTATTTT
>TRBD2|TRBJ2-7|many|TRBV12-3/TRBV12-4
CASRTSGSSYEQYF
TGTGCCAGCAGGACTAGCGGGAGCTCCTACGAGCAGTACTTC
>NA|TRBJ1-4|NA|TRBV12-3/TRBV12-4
CASSRSSSGGTGRKLFF
TGTGCCAGCAGCCGTAGCAGTTCGGGGGGCACCGGACGAAAACTGTTTTTT
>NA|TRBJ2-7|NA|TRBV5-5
CASSLGVTGGYEQYF
TGTGCCAGCAGCTTGGGGGTTACCGGGGGCTACGAGCAGTACTTC
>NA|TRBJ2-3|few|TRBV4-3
CASSQERRPDTQYF
TGCGCCAGCAGCCAAGAGAGACGCCCAGATACGCAGTATTTT
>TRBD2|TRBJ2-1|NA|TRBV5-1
CASSLASGALSSYNEQFF
TGCGCCAGCAGCTTGGCTAGCGGGGCCTTAAGCTCCTACAATGAGCAGTTCTTC
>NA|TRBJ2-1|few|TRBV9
CASSPGGVFGFNNHEQFF
TGTGCCAGCAGCCCAGGGGGGGTCTTTGGGTTCAACAATCATGAGCAGTTCTTC
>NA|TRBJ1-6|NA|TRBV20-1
CSARVMTGPGSPLHF
TGCAGTGCTAGAGTCATGACGGGACCGGGATCACCCCTCCACTTT
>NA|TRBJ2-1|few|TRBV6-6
CASFGALNEQFF
TGTGCCAGCTTTGGGGCGCTCAATGAGCAGTTCTTC
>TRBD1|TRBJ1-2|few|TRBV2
CASVAVQGAVGYTF
TGTGCCAGCGTCGCAGTGCAGGGGGCAGTTGGCTACACCTTC
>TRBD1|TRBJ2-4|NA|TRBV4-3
CASSQGTGGFYEQQYF
TGCGCCAGCAGCCAAGGTACAGGGGGATTCTACGAACAGCAGTACTTC
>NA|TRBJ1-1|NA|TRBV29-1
CSVEDRGAGNTEAFF
TGCAGCGTTGAAGATCGGGGGGCCGGTAACACTGAAGCTTTCTTT
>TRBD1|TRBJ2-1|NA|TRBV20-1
CSARDPPRQGENEQFF
TGCAGTGCTAGGGATCCCCCGAGACAGGGGGAGAATGAGCAGTTCTTC
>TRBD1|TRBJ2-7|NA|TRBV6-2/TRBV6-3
CASKDRGRLSEQYF
TGTGCCAGCAAAGACAGGGGGCGGCTAAGTGAGCAGTACTTC
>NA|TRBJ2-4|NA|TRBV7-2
CASSLSLGNLGIQYF
TGTGCCAGCAGCTTAAGTTTGGGGAATTTGGGCATTCAGTACTTC
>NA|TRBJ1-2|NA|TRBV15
CATTAGLADHGYTF
TGTGCCACCACCGCAGGTCTGGCAGACCATGGCTACACCTTC
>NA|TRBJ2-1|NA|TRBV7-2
CASSGKAQEFF
TGTGCCAGCAGCGGGAAGGCCCAGGAGTTCTTC
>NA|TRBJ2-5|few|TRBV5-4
CASSSHGLWKTQYF
TGTGCCAGCAGCTCCCACGGACTTTGGAAGACCCAGTACTTC
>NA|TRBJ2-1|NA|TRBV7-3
CASSLNEGATYNEQFF
TGTGCCAGCAGCTTAAACGAAGGGGCTACCTACAATGAGCAGTTCTTC
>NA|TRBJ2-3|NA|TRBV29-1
CSVEGRGSDTQYF
TGCAGCGTTGAAGGGAGGGGTTCAGATACGCAGTATTTT
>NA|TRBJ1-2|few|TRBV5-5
CASSQRALTTEGYTF
TGTGCCAGCAGCCAAAGGGCCCTTACCACCGAAGGCTACACCTTC
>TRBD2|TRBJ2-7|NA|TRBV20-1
CSARDSLAGWEYF
TGCAGTGCTAGAGATTCACTAGCGGGATGGGAGTACTTC
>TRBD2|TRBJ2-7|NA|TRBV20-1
CSARGLASSYEQYF
TGCAGTGCTAGAGGACTAGCGAGCTCCTACGAGCAGTACTTC
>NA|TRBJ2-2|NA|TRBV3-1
CASSQEPHSGELFF
TGTGCCAGCAGCCAAGAACCCCATTCCGGGGAGCTGTTTTTT
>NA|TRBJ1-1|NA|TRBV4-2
CASSQGAGNVGTEAFF
TGTGCCAGCAGCCAAGGGGCCGGCAACGTGGGGACTGAAGCTTTCTTT
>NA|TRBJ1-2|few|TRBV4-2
CASSQGGAQGRLGYTF
TGTGCCAGCAGCCAAGGGGGGGCGCAGGGTCGGCTAGGCTACACCTTC
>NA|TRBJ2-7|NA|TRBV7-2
CASSLARDPRYEQYF
TGTGCCAGCAGCTTAGCCAGAGACCCCCGCTACGAGCAGTACTTC
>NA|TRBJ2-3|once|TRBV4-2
CASRHFLVATSPDTQYF
TGTGCCAGCAGGCACTTCCTAGTGGCTACTAGCCCAGATACGCAGTATTTT
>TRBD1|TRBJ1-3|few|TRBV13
CASSLGGQINSGNTIYF
TGTGCCAGCAGCCTTGGGGGACAGATAAACTCTGGGAACACCATATATTTT